The sequence of this T cell receptor (beta chain) was determined in a study of T cells in Graves' hyperthyroidism and ophthalmopathy. Study-wide results and caveats: Most clonotypes expanded in thyroid above 0.001 were likewise present in blood.

What was amplified from RNA transcripts were TCR beta CDR3 regions. The TCR CDR3 was amplified in a first-round RT-PCR using the HTBI primer set. TCRdb independently ran MiXCR on the multiplex PCR reads; one entry per CDR3 protein. Seen here are 300,000 to 500,000 distinct CDR3 sequences, more than 13% observed once, and the top ten hold 32%. Fresh 10 ml peripheral blood yielded PBMCs. This clonotype appeared many times. The target antigen is unknown. Source material: blood. The clonotype was recovered from a woman between 25 and 40 years old with Graves' hyperthyroidism.

CDR3 DNA sequence: TGTGCCAGCAGCTCCGAAGTAAGCCAGCAGTACTTC. Its translation is CASSSEVSQQYF. The J gene is TRBJ2-7, the V gene TRBV28; D gene unclear. The V end was cut by 6 bases, the J end by 8 bases, with 14 bases between. The CDR3 is made up of 12 amino acids. Germline V lookup: CDR1 MDHEN, CDR2 SYDVKM.